This T cell receptor beta chain derives from a study of OX40 agonist ivuxolimab in advanced cancers. Background on the study: Hepatocellular carcinoma, melanoma, renal cell or head and neck cancer occurred in dose-escalation patients.

CDR3 length equals 12 residues. Germline values: CDR1 MDHEN, CDR2 SYDVKM. The V end was cut by 8 bases, the J end by 5 bases, with 12 bases between. Clones were read by immunoSEQ multiplex PCR, and TCRdb kept only the in-frame ones, dropping some. The data contain 50,000 to 60,000 clones, under 90% of them singletons. This sequence originates from an adult with an advanced solid tumor such as melanoma, head and neck, liver or kidney cancer. Here the sequenced sample was CD4+ or CD8+ T cells sorted from blood, taken in a trial of the OX40 agonist ivuxolimab. V and J are TRBV28 and TRBJ1-1, with D possibly being TRBD1 (5 bases). In DNA form, the CDR3 reads TGTGCCAGCTCTTCGGGGGGGACTGAAGCTTTCTTT. Its translation is CASSSGGTEAFF.